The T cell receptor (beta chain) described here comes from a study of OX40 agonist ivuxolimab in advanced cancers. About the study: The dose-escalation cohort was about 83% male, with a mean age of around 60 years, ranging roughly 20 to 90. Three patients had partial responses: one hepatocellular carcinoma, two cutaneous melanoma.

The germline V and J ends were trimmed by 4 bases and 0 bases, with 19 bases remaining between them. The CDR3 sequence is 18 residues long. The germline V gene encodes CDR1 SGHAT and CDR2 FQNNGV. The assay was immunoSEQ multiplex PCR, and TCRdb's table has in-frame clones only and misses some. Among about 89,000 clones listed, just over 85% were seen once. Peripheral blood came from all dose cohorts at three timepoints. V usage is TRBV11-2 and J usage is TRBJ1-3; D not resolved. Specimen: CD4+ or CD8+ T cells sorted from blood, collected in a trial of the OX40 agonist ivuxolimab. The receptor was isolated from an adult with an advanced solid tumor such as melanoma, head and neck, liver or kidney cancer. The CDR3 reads CASSSAMYRSASGNTIYF. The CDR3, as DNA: TGTGCCAGCAGCTCGGCTATGTATCGGTCGGCCTCTGGAAACACCATATATTTT.